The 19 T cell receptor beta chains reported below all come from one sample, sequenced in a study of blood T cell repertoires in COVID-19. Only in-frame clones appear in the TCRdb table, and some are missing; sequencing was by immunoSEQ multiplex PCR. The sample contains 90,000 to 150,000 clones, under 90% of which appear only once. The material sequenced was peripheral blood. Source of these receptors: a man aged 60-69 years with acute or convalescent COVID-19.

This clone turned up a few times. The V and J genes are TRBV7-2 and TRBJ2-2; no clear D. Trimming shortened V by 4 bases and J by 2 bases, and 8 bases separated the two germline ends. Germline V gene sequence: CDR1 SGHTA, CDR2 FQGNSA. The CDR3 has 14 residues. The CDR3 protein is CASSSYSNTGELFF. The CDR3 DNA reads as TGTGCCAGCAGCTCCTACTCAAACACCGGGGAGCTGTTTTTT. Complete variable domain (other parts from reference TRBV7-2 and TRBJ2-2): GAGVSQSPSNKVTEKGKDVELRCDPISGHTALYWYRQSLGQGLEFLIYFQGNSAPDKSGLPSDRFSAERTGGSVSTLTIQRTQQEDSAVYLCASSSYSNTGELFFGEGSRLTVL.

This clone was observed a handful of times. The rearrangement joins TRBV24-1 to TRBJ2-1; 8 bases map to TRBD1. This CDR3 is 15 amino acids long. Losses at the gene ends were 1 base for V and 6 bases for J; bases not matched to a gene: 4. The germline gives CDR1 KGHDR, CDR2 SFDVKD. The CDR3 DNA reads TGTGCCACCAGTGATTTCCGCAGGGGGCGCAATGAGCAGTTCTTC. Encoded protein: CATSDFRRGRNEQFF.

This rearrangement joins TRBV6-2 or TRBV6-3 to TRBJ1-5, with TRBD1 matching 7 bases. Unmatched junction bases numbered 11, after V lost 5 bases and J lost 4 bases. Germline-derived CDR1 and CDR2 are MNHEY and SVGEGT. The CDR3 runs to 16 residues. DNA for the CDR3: TGTGCCAGCAGTGCCCCAGGGGGAGTAGGGAATCAGCCCCAGCATTTT. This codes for CASSAPGGVGNQPQHF.

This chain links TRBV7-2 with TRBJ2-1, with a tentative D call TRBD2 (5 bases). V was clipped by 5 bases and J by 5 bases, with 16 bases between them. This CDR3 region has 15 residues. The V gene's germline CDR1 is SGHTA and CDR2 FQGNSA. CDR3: CASSRQGRPNNEQFF. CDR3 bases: TGTGCCAGCAGCAGACAAGGGAGACCCAACAATGAGCAGTTCTTC.

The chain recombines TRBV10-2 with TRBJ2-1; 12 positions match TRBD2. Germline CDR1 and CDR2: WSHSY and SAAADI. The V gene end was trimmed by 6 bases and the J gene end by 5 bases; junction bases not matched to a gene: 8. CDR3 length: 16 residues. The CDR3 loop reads CASRLTSGSSHNEQFF. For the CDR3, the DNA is TGCGCCAGCAGGCTGACTAGCGGGAGTTCGCACAATGAGCAGTTCTTC.

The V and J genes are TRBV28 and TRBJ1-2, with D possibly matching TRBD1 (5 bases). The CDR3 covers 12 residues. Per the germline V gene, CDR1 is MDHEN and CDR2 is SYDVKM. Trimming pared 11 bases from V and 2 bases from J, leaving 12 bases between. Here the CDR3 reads CAVYRMNYGYTF. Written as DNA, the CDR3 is TGTGCCGTATACAGGATGAACTATGGCTACACCTTC.

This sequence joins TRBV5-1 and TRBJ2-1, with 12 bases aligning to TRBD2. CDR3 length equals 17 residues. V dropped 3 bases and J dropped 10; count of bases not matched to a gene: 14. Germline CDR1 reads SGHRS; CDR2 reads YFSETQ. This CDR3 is CASSSGSSGRGLGEQFF. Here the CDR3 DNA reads TGCGCCAGCAGCTCAGGTTCTAGCGGGAGGGGTTTAGGGGAGCAGTTCTTC.

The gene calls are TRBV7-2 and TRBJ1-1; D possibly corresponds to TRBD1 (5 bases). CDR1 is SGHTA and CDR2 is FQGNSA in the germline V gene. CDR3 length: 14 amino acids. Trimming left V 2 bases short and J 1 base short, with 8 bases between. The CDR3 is CASSLRTQNTEAFF. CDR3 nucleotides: TGTGCCAGCAGCTTAAGGACACAGAACACTGAAGCTTTCTTT.

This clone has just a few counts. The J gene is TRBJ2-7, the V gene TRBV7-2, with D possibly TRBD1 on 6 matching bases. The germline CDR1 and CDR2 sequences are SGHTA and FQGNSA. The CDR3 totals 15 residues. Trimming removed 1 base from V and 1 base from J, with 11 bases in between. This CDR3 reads CASSLDRTDSYEQYF. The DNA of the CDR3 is TGTGCCAGCAGCTTAGACCGGACAGATTCCTACGAGCAGTACTTC.

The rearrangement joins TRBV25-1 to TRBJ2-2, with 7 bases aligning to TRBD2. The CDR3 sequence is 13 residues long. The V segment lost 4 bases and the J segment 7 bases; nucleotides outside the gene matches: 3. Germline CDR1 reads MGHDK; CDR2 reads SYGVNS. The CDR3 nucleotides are TGTGCCAGCAGTGGCGGGGGTGACGGGGAGCTGTTTTTT. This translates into CASSGGGDGELFF.

DNA of the CDR3: TGCGCCAGCAGCATCAGCGGGTTAAGCTCCTACGAGCAGTACTTC. Its translation is CASSISGLSSYEQYF. V gene TRBV5-1 combines with J gene TRBJ2-7; D might be TRBD2 (6 bases). The V end lost 4 bases, the J end lost 0 bases, and 14 bases lay between the germline ends. Looked up from germline, CDR1 is SGHRS and CDR2 is YFSETQ. There are 15 residues in the CDR3.

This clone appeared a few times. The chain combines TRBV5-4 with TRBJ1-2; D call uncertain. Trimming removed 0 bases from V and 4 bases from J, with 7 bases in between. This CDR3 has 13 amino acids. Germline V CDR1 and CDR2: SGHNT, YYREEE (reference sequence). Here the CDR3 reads CASSLDGVYGYTF. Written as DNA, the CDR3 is TGTGCCAGCAGCTTGGACGGAGTCTATGGCTACACCTTC. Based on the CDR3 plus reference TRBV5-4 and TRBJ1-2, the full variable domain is ETGVTQSPTHLIKTRGQQVTLRCSSQSGHNTVSWYQQALGQGPQFIFQYYREEENGRGNFPPRFSGLQFPNYSSELNVNALELDDSALYLCASSLDGVYGYTFGSGTRLTVV.

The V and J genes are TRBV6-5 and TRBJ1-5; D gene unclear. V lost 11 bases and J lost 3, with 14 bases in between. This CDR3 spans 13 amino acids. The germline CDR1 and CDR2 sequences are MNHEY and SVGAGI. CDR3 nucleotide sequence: TGTGCCGGTCGAGAGGGTCTCAATCAGCCCCAGCATTTT. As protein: CAGREGLNQPQHF.

CDR3 region: CASSKESDSSYEQYF. In nucleotides, the CDR3 is TGTGCCAGCAGCAAAGAAAGCGACAGCTCCTACGAGCAGTACTTC. The gene calls are TRBV21-1 and TRBJ2-7; TRBD1, as called in the table, went unchecked against the DNA. TRBV21-1 is a pseudogene segment. This CDR3 is built from 15 residues.

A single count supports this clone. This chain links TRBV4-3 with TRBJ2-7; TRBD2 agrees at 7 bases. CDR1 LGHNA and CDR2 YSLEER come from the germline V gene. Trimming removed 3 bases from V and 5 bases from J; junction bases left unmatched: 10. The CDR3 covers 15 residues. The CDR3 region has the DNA TGCGCCAGCAGCCACCTAGGCGGGAGTGGCAACGAGCAGTACTTC. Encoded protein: CASSHLGGSGNEQYF.

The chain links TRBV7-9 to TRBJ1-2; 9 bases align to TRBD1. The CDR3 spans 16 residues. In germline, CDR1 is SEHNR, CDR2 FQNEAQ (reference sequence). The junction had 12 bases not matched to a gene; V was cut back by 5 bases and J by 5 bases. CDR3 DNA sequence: TGTGCCAGCAGCCCGGGGACAGGGAGTAAAGATTATGGCTACACCTTC. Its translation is CASSPGTGSKDYGYTF. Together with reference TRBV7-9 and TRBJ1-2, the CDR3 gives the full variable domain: DTGVSQNPRHKITKRGQNVTFRCDPISEHNRLYWYRQTLGQGPEFLTYFQNEAQLEKSRLLSDRFSAERPKGSFSTLEIQRTEQGDSAMYLCASSPGTGSKDYGYTFGSGTRLTVV.

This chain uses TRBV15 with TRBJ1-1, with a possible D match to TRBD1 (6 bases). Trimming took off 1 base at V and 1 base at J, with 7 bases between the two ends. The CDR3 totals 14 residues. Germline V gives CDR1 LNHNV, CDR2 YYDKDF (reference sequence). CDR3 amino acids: CATSRGGRNTEAFF. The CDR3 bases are TGTGCCACCAGCAGAGGGGGGCGGAACACTGAAGCTTTCTTT. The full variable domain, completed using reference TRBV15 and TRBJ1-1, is DAMVIQNPRYQVTQFGKPVTLSCSQTLNHNVMYWYQQKSSQAPKLLFHYYDKDFNNEADTPDNFQSRRPNTSFCFLDIRSPGLGDTAMYLCATSRGGRNTEAFFGQGTRLTVV.

CDR3 region: CASSPEGGTGVAYGYTF. DNA for the CDR3: TGTGCCAGCAGTCCGGAGGGCGGGACAGGGGTCGCCTATGGCTACACCTTC. The chain employs TRBV28 and TRBJ1-2, with 10 bases matching TRBD1. The junction had 13 bases not matched to a gene; V was cut back by 5 bases and J by 4 bases. CDR3 length: 17 residues. Germline V gives CDR1 MDHEN, CDR2 SYDVKM.

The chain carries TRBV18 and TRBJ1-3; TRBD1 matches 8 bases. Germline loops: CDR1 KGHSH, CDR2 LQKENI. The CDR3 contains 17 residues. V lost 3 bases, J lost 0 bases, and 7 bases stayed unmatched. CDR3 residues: CASSPFSDRGSGNTIYF. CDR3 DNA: TGTGCCAGCTCACCCTTCTCTGACAGGGGCTCTGGAAACACCATATATTTT.